These 30 T cell receptor beta chains share one sample of origin, sequenced in a study of shared clonotypes between healthy human individuals. TCRdb's copy holds only in-frame clones and misses some; the assay was immunoSEQ multiplex PCR. The sample consists of about 2.1 million clones, 85% to 95% of them appearing once. CD8 cells regarded as naive lacked CD45RO, were positively chosen for CCR7, and omitted terminally differentiated effector memory CD45RA+ cells. The material sequenced was naive CD8+ T cells from PBMCs. The receptors derive from a young man in good health. Some clones in this sample may be carry-over from other donors' samples.

This chain links TRBV10-3 with TRBJ1-4; D ambiguous. Trimming took 0 bases from V and 8 from J, leaving 13 bases between them. Looked up from germline, CDR1 is ENHRY and CDR2 is SYGVKD. The CDR3 extends over 15 amino acids. This CDR3 is CAISESSTRNEKLFF. CDR3 in DNA: TGTGCCATCAGTGAGTCGAGTACGAGGAACGAAAAACTGTTTTTT.

The CDR3 coding sequence is TGTGCGTCGGGGACGAGCACTGAAGCTTTCTTT. This sequence encodes CASGTSTEAFF. The rearrangement uses TRBV7-9 and TRBJ1-1; D is possibly TRBD1 (5 bases). Germline V lookup: CDR1 SEHNR, CDR2 FQNEAQ (reference sequence). The CDR3 is 11 amino acids.

The chain joins TRBV28 to TRBJ1-3; maybe TRBD1 (6 bases). The CDR3 extends over 15 amino acids. The V gene's germline CDR1 is MDHEN and CDR2 SYDVKM. V dropped 6 bases and J dropped 0 bases, with 12 bases sitting between them. DNA for the CDR3: TGTGCCAGCAGGGACAGTTCCTACTCTGGAAACACCATATATTTT. Amino acid sequence: CASRDSSYSGNTIYF.

The genes are TRBV6-5 and TRBJ1-1, with D maybe TRBD1 (6 bases). V shed 4 bases and J shed 4 bases, with 16 bases lying between them. The CDR3 covers 15 residues. The germline V gene has CDR1 MNHEY and CDR2 SVGAGI. In nucleotides, the CDR3 is TGTGCCAGCAGTTCAGGGGCGCGGATGGGCACTGAAGCTTTCTTT. As protein: CASSSGARMGTEAFF.

As to this clone: Different DNA sequences within this sample yield the same CDR3. The CDR3 nucleotides are TGTGCCAGCAGCCCGGGAGCCTACGAGCAGTACTTC. It codes for CASSPGAYEQYF. This chain joins TRBV27 and TRBJ2-7; possibly TRBD2 for D (6 bases). Germline V gives CDR1 MNHEY, CDR2 SMNVEV (reference sequence). Between the trimmed V and J ends, which lost 6 bases and 2 bases, there was a span of 8 bases. The CDR3 extends over 12 amino acids.

This chain joins TRBV5-1 and TRBJ2-4; perhaps D is TRBD1 or TRBD2 (5 bases each). In germline, CDR1 is SGHRS, CDR2 YFSETQ. The germline V and J ends were trimmed by 3 bases and 0 bases, with 13 bases remaining between them. This CDR3 is built from 16 residues. CDR3 region: CASSSRGELAKNIQYF. As DNA, the CDR3 is TGCGCCAGCAGCTCCCGAGGGGAACTAGCCAAAAACATTCAGTACTTC.

The chain uses TRBV15 and TRBJ2-1, with D possibly TRBD2 on 5 matching bases. Per the germline V gene, CDR1 is LNHNV and CDR2 is YYDKDF (reference sequence). Trimming stripped 5 bases from V and 0 bases from J, with 14 bases between. The CDR3 consists of 16 residues. The CDR3 spells CATSGYSGSSYNEQFF. CDR3 nucleotide sequence: TGTGCCACCAGCGGCTACTCGGGAAGCTCCTACAATGAGCAGTTCTTC.

The V and J genes are TRBV19 and TRBJ1-5, with D possibly matching TRBD1 (6 bases). The V end was cut by 8 bases, the J end by 0 bases, with 11 bases between. The CDR3 spans 14 residues. The germline V gene encodes CDR1 LNHDA and CDR2 SQIVND (reference sequence). The CDR3 DNA sequence: TGTGCCAGTCAGGACAGCTATAGCAATCAGCCCCAGCATTTT. Translating gives CASQDSYSNQPQHF.

This chain joins TRBV4-1 and TRBJ2-3; 7 bases fit TRBD2. J lost 6 bases, V lost 2 bases, and 23 bases had no gene match. The CDR3 loop spans 20 amino acids. The germline V gene encodes CDR1 MGHRA and CDR2 YSYEKL. This CDR3 reads CASSQTMTPLGGSGTDTQYF. Written as DNA, the CDR3 is TGCGCCAGCAGCCAAACGATGACTCCCTTGGGCGGGAGCGGTACTGATACGCAGTATTTT.

This clone was observed a single time. This sequence joins TRBV30 and TRBJ2-5; 8 bases align to TRBD1. CDR1 and CDR2 from the germline V gene are GTSNPN and SVGIG (reference sequence). CDR3 length: 13 amino acids. Losses at the gene ends were 1 base for V and 3 bases for J; bases not matched to a gene: 1. The CDR3: CAWSGDRKETQYF. The CDR3 DNA follows: TGTGCCTGGAGTGGGGACAGGAAAGAGACCCAGTACTTC.

A single count supports this clone. This chain links TRBV28 with TRBJ2-7; the D gene is possibly TRBD2 (6 bases). From germline, CDR1 is MDHEN and CDR2 SYDVKM. CDR3 length equals 14 residues. Deletions cut 5 bases from V and 0 bases from J, with 11 bases between. CDR3 amino acids: CASSGAGSSYEQYF. In nucleotides, the CDR3 is TGTGCCAGCAGTGGGGCCGGGAGCTCCTACGAGCAGTACTTC.

V gene TRBV9 combines with J gene TRBJ1-1, with D maybe TRBD1 (6 bases). The CDR3 contains 13 residues. Germline values: CDR1 SGDLS, CDR2 YYNGEE. V lost 0 bases to trimming and J lost 5 bases, with 8 bases between them. CDR3 residues: CASSVARGTEAFF. CDR3 DNA sequence: TGTGCCAGCAGCGTAGCCAGGGGAACTGAAGCTTTCTTT. The full variable domain, rest sourced from reference TRBV9 and TRBJ1-1, is DSGVTQTPKHLITATGQRVTLRCSPRSGDLSVYWYQQSLDQGLQFLIQYYNGEERAKGNILERFSAQQFPDLHSELNLSSLELGDSALYFCASSVARGTEAFFGQGTRLTVV.

The V call is TRBV2, the J call TRBJ2-7; TRBD1 is a possible D gene (5 bases). In germline, CDR1 is SNHLY, CDR2 FYNNEI. This CDR3 is built from 14 residues. Deletions cut 4 bases from V and 5 bases from J, with 15 bases between. The CDR3 sequence is CASSAMRQSHEQYF. The CDR3 coding sequence is TGTGCCAGCAGTGCTATGAGACAGTCACACGAGCAGTACTTC. Based on the CDR3 plus reference TRBV2 and TRBJ2-7, the full variable domain is EPEVTQTPSHQVTQMGQEVILRCVPISNHLYFYWYRQILGQKVEFLVSFYNNEISEKSEIFDDQFSVERPDGSNFTLKIRSTKLEDSAMYFCASSAMRQSHEQYFGPGTRLTVT.

Points on this clone: The sample holds other DNA sequences that translate to the same CDR3. This rearrangement joins TRBV29-1 to TRBJ2-7; perhaps TRBD1 as D (6 bases). With 7 bases removed from V and 2 bases from J, the gap between germline ends came to 9 bases. The germline V gene encodes CDR1 SQVTM and CDR2 ANQGSEA. The CDR3 is made up of 11 amino acids. DNA for the CDR3: TGCAGCGCTCGGGACACCTACGAGCAGTACTTC. Encoded protein: CSARDTYEQYF.

The V gene is TRBV10-1, the J gene TRBJ2-5; 8 bases match TRBD1. The trim removed 6 bases at V and 10 bases at J, leaving 10 bases unmatched. CDR3 length: 13 residues. Germline V gene sequence: CDR1 WNHNN, CDR2 SYGVQD (reference sequence). CDR3 coding DNA: TGCGCCAGCAGCGAGACAGGGGTTGGTGTCCAGTACTTC. As protein: CASSETGVGVQYF.

V gene TRBV7-3 combines with J gene TRBJ2-1, with D perhaps matching TRBD1 or TRBD2 (6 bases each). The V gene lost 5 bases and the J gene lost 6 bases, with 17 bases spanning the gap. CDR3 length equals 15 residues. CDR1 SGHTA and CDR2 FQGTGA come from the germline V gene. CDR3: CASSPLGGLSNEQFF. The CDR3 region has the DNA TGTGCCAGCAGCCCATTAGGGGGGCTCAGCAATGAGCAGTTCTTC.

The chain recombines TRBV15 with TRBJ1-1, with 9 bases fitting TRBD1. The junction had 6 bases not matched to a gene; V was cut back by 3 bases and J by 4 bases. This CDR3 spans 15 amino acids. The germline CDR1 and CDR2 sequences are LNHNV and YYDKDF (reference sequence). The CDR3, as DNA: TGTGCCACCAGCAGGGACAGGGGCGGGGGCACTGAAGCTTTCTTT. It codes for CATSRDRGGGTEAFF.

This clone was detected only a few times. The chain uses TRBV7-8 and TRBJ1-1; no definite D call. The CDR3 contains 12 residues. V lost 5 bases and J lost 5, with 9 bases in between. Germline V gene data show CDR1 as SGHVS and CDR2 as FQNEAQ. Here the CDR3 DNA reads TGTGCCAGCAGCCGATTGAGGACTGAAGCTTTCTTT. Encoded protein: CASSRLRTEAFF.

V usage is TRBV7-9 and J usage is TRBJ2-7; the match to TRBD2 covers 7 bases. Per the germline V gene, CDR1 is SEHNR and CDR2 is FQNEAQ (reference sequence). The CDR3 covers 15 residues. The ends lost 1 base at V and 3 bases at J; junction bases unmatched: 6. The CDR3 DNA reads as TGTGCCAGCAGCTTAGGGGCGGGAGCGGTCTACGAGCAGTACTTC. Amino acid sequence: CASSLGAGAVYEQYF.

V usage is TRBV4-2 and J usage is TRBJ2-2; 10 bases map to TRBD1. Germline trimming cut 3 bases from V and 8 bases from J; bases unmatched to any gene: 6. There are 15 residues in the CDR3. Looked up from germline, CDR1 is LGHNA and CDR2 is YNFKEQ. Here the CDR3 DNA reads TGTGCCAGCAGCCACCCCCGGGACAGGGGAGGGGAGCTGTTTTTT. Protein product: CASSHPRDRGGELFF.

This chain links TRBV5-6 with TRBJ2-7; D is unresolved. This CDR3 spans 14 amino acids. Trimming removed 0 bases from V and 2 bases from J, with 9 bases in between. Per germline, CDR1 SGHDT and CDR2 YYEEEE. For the CDR3, the DNA is TGTGCCAGCAGCTTGGAGGGATCCACCTACGAGCAGTACTTC. Translation gives CASSLEGSTYEQYF.

This clone was found a few times. V and J are TRBV9 and TRBJ1-1, with D unresolved. V lost 4 bases to trimming and J lost 2 bases, with 12 bases between them. This CDR3 contains 14 residues. CDR1 and CDR2 (germline): SGDLS, YYNGEE. The CDR3 DNA reads TGTGCCAGCAGCCCCAGCCTTGGTAACACTGAAGCTTTCTTT. Its translation: CASSPSLGNTEAFF.

The genes are TRBV7-2 and TRBJ2-7; D perhaps matches TRBD1 (5 bases). Trimming left V 2 bases short and J 0 bases short, with 8 bases between. CDR3 length: 14 amino acids. CDR1 is SGHTA, CDR2 FQGNSA, per germline. In nucleotides, the CDR3 is TGTGCCAGCAGCTTACAGGGCACCTCCTACGAGCAGTACTTC. Protein: CASSLQGTSYEQYF.

V gene TRBV2 combines with J gene TRBJ1-3, with D possibly TRBD1 on 6 matching bases. Trimming took off 1 base at V and 8 bases at J, with 9 bases between the two ends. There are 13 residues in the CDR3. In germline, CDR1 is SNHLY, CDR2 FYNNEI. In DNA, the CDR3 is TGTGCCAGCAGTGAAGGGACAGTATACACCATATATTTT. Encoded protein: CASSEGTVYTIYF.

This clone was seen once. The chain combines TRBV28 with TRBJ2-1, with 7 bases matching TRBD1. Unmatched junction bases numbered 12, after V lost 6 bases and J lost 4 bases. The CDR3 runs 16 residues. Germline values: CDR1 MDHEN, CDR2 SYDVKM. The CDR3 sequence: CASRTTGRRLYNEQFF. The CDR3 DNA reads as TGTGCCAGCAGGACGACAGGGCGCCGTCTTTACAATGAGCAGTTCTTC. Combining the CDR3 with reference TRBV28 and TRBJ2-1 gives the whole variable domain DVKVTQSSRYLVKRTGEKVFLECVQDMDHENMFWYRQDPGLGLRLIYFSYDVKMKEKGDIPEGYSVSREKKERFSLILESASTNQTSMYLCASRTTGRRLYNEQFFGPGTRLTVL.

The genes are TRBV19 and TRBJ2-1; 12 nucleotides align to TRBD1. Trimming took 3 bases from V and 0 from J; bases not matched to a gene: 12. Per the germline V gene, CDR1 is LNHDA and CDR2 is SQIVND (reference sequence). The length of the CDR3 is 20 residues. The CDR3 loop reads CASSMPWDRGPSRSYNEQFF. CDR3 DNA sequence: TGTGCCAGTAGTATGCCTTGGGACAGGGGGCCTTCCCGCTCCTACAATGAGCAGTTCTTC.

As concerns this clone: The same CDR3 can be traced to other DNA sequences in this sample. The chain combines TRBV29-1 with TRBJ2-5; tentatively, D is TRBD2 (5 bases). The DNA end favors TRBJ2-7, so the J call may be wrong. CDR3 size: 11 residues. Germline CDR1 and CDR2: SQVTM and ANQGSEA. The CDR3 DNA sequence: TGCAGCGTGGAGGTTTCCTACGAGCAGTACTTC. The encoded protein is CSVEVSYEQYF.

The rearrangement links TRBV27 to TRBJ2-1; possibly TRBD1 for D (6 bases). This CDR3 is 12 amino acids long. V was shortened by 2 bases and J by 12 bases, with 11 bases between the two germline ends. Per germline, CDR1 MNHEY and CDR2 SMNVEV (reference sequence). In DNA, the CDR3 is TGTGCCAGCAGTTTAAGGGGGAAAGGGCAGTTCTTC. It translates to CASSLRGKGQFF.

V is TRBV5-1 and J is TRBJ2-3; 10 nucleotides match TRBD1. Germline V gene sequence: CDR1 SGHRS, CDR2 YFSETQ. The CDR3 runs 16 residues. V shed 6 bases and J 7 bases; nucleotides not matched to a gene: 14. The CDR3, as DNA: TGCGCCAGCACCTCCTGGTCGGGACAGGGGCAATATACGCAGTATTTT. Translated, it gives CASTSWSGQGQYTQYF.

This clone occurred a few times. The rearrangement joins TRBV5-1 to TRBJ1-1, with D perhaps TRBD1 (6 bases). V was pared by 3 bases and J by 4 bases, with 13 bases between. The CDR3 sequence is 14 residues long. Germline V gives CDR1 SGHRS, CDR2 YFSETQ. CDR3 in DNA: TGCGCCAGCAGCTCTACAGGGATTGTCACTGAAGCTTTCTTT. Amino acid sequence: CASSSTGIVTEAFF.